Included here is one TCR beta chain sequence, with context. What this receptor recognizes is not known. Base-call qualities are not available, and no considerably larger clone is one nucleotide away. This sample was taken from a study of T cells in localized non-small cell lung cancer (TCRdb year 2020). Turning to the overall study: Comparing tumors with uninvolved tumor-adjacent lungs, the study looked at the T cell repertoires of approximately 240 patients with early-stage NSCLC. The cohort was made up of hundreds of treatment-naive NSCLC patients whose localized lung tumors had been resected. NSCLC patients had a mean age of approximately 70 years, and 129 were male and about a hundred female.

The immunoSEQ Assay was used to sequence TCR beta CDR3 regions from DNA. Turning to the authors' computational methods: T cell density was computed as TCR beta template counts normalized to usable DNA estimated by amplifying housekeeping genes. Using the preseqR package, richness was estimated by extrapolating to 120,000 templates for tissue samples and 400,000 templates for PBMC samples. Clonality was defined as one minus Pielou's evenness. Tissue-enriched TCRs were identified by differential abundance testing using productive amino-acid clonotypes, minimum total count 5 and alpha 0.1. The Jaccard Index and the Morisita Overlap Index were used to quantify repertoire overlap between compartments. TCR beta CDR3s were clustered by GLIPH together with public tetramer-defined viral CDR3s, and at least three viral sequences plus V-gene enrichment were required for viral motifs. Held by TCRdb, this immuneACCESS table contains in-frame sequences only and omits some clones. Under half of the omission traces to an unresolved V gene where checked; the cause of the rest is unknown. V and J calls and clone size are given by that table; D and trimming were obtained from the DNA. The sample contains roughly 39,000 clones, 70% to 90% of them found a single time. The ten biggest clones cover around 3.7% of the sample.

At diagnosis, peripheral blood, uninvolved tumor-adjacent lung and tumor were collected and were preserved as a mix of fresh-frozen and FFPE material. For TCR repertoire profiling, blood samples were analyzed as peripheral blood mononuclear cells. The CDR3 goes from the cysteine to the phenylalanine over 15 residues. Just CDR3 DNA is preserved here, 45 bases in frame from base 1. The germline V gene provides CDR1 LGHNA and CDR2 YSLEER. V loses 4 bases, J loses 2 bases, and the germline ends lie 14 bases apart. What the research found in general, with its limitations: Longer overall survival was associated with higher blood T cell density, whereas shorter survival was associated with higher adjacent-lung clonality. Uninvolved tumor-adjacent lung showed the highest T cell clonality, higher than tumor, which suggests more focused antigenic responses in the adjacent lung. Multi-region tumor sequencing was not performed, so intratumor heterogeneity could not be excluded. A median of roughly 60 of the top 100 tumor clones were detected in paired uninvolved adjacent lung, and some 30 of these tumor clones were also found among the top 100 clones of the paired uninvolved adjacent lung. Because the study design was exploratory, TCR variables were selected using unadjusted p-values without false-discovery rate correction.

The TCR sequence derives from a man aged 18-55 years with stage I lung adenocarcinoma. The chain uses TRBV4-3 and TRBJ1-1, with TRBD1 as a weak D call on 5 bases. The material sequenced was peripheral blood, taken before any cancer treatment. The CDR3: CASSLRFDSNTEAFF. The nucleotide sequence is TGCGCCAGCAGCCTTAGATTTGACAGTAACACTGAAGCTTTCTTT.